One sample yielded the 20 T cell receptor beta chains listed below, sequenced in a study of T cell responses to AZD1222 COVID-19 vaccine (dated by TCRdb to the early 2020s). The library was generated by the immunoSEQ multiplex PCR assay. This is the immuneACCESS table as TCRdb keeps it, with only in-frame sequences that have V and J called. A part of the clones is gone; compared with another copy, unresolved V genes explain less than half, and the rest is unexplained. Here the sample has approximately 150,000 clones; 92% occur a single time. 4% to 5.5% of the sample is in the top ten clones. The sample's time point label is to be understood as: baseline before first vaccination. The treatment or condition label for this specimen denotes: meningococcal conjugate vaccine given as trial control. The sequences come from peripheral blood, collected on day 0 of MenACWY control vaccination. Every receptor here comes from an adult in good health.

This clone occurred a few times. V gene TRBV3-1 (or the pseudogene TRBV3-2) combines with J gene TRBJ2-7; 10 nucleotides align to TRBD1. The germline CDR1 and CDR2 sequences are LGHDT and YNNKEL (reference sequence). This CDR3 spans 15 amino acids. Trimming at V came to 1 base and at J to 0 bases, leaving 0 bases not matched to a gene. The CDR3 sequence is CASSQGDRGSYEQYF. As DNA, the CDR3 is TGTGCCAGCAGCCAAGGGGACAGGGGCTCCTACGAGCAGTACTTC.

This clone has a single count. The rearrangement links TRBV19 to TRBJ2-3; 13 bases fit TRBD2. CDR1 and CDR2 from the germline V gene are LNHDA and SQIVND (reference sequence). V lost 7 bases, J lost 3 bases, and 7 bases stayed unmatched. The CDR3 is 16 amino acids. This chain's CDR3 is CASTRSTSGRTDTQYF. CDR3 DNA sequence: TGTGCCAGTACCCGGTCGACTAGCGGGAGGACAGATACGCAGTATTTT.

This clone showed up just once. The rearrangement links TRBV19 to TRBJ1-3, with TRBD1 identical over 9 bases. Trimming took 1 base from V and 0 from J; bases not matched to a gene: 4. The V gene's germline CDR1 is LNHDA and CDR2 SQIVND (reference sequence). This CDR3 has 17 amino acids. In DNA form, the CDR3 reads TGTGCCAGTAGTATAGCCGGGACAGGGCGCTCTGGAAACACCATATATTTT. Residues: CASSIAGTGRSGNTIYF.

The chain joins TRBV7-2 to TRBJ1-1; D may be TRBD1 (5 bases). Germline-derived CDR1 and CDR2 are SGHTA and FQGNSA. V was trimmed by 3 bases and J by 1 base, leaving 9 bases between them. The CDR3 is 14 amino acids. This CDR3 is CASSFDRWNTEAFF. The CDR3 region has the DNA TGTGCCAGCAGCTTTGACAGATGGAACACTGAAGCTTTCTTT.

The gene calls are TRBV11-3 and TRBJ2-4; 10 bases match TRBD1. CDR1 is SGHNT and CDR2 is YENEEA in the germline V gene. V was clipped by 4 bases and J by 9 bases; unmatched bases: 12. The CDR3 runs to 16 residues. CDR3: CASSSSRDRGWSIQYF. The CDR3 DNA is TGTGCCAGCAGCTCATCCCGGGACAGGGGATGGAGCATTCAGTACTTC. The whole variable domain, remainder taken from reference TRBV11-3 and TRBJ2-4, is EAGVVQSPRYKIIEKKQPVAFWCNPISGHNTLYWYLQNLGQGPELLIRYENEEAVDDSQLPKDRFSAERLKGVDSTLKIQPAELGDSAVYLCASSSSRDRGWSIQYFGAGTRLSVL.

The chain links TRBV4-3 to TRBJ2-1; 12 bases line up with TRBD2. After removal of 5 bases from V and 1 base from J, the junction contained 6 bases not matched to a gene. Germline values: CDR1 LGHNA, CDR2 YSLEER. The CDR3 is made up of 17 amino acids. The CDR3 DNA sequence: TGCGCCAGCAGCTTGACTAGCGGGAGCAGTTCCTACAATGAGCAGTTCTTC. Translating gives CASSLTSGSSSYNEQFF.

J is TRBJ2-7 and V is TRBV30; D remains unclear. The V gene's germline CDR1 is GTSNPN and CDR2 SVGIG (reference sequence). This CDR3 has 14 residues. V lost 1 base, J lost 0 bases, and 10 bases lay in between. The DNA of the CDR3 is TGTGCCTGGAGTGGAACCTGGAGCTCCTACGAGCAGTACTTC. Protein: CAWSGTWSSYEQYF.

V is TRBV27 and J is TRBJ1-2, with D possibly being TRBD1 (5 bases). Germline V lookup: CDR1 MNHEY, CDR2 SMNVEV (reference sequence). V lost 4 bases and J lost 2, with 11 bases in between. The CDR3 loop spans 14 amino acids. The CDR3 DNA reads TGTGCCAGCAGTTCATGGGACGGCAACTATGGCTACACCTTC. Translated: CASSSWDGNYGYTF.

This clone turned up a few times. The chain combines TRBV3-1 (or the pseudogene TRBV3-2) with TRBJ1-3, with D tentatively TRBD1 (5 bases). This CDR3 is built from 16 residues. Trimming took 4 bases from V and 8 from J, leaving 21 bases between them. In germline, CDR1 is LGHDT, CDR2 YNNKEL (reference sequence). The CDR3 reads CASSLLPGTAGDTIYF. CDR3 DNA: TGTGCCAGCAGCCTTCTCCCCGGGACGGCCGGGGACACCATATATTTT.

The J gene is TRBJ1-5, the V gene TRBV10-3; a possible D gene is TRBD1 (5 bases). V lost 8 bases, J lost 7 bases, and 18 bases lay in between. The CDR3 has 14 amino acids. Germline lookup yields CDR1 ENHRY and CDR2 SYGVKD. The CDR3 DNA follows: TGTGCCATCCAAGAGGGTGGGGGTGGACAGCCCCAGCATTTT. Amino acid sequence: CAIQEGGGGQPQHF.

This clone showed up just a few times. This sequence joins TRBV6-5 and TRBJ2-7, with D tentatively TRBD2 (6 bases). Germline CDR1 is MNHEY and CDR2 is SVGAGI. The CDR3 length is 15 residues. V was shortened by 0 bases and J by 0 bases, with 9 bases between the two germline ends. The CDR3 nucleotides are TGTGCCAGCAGTTACTCATGGAGGGGCTCCTACGAGCAGTACTTC. Translating it yields CASSYSWRGSYEQYF.

The chain combines TRBV5-1 with TRBJ1-5; D is unresolved. The CDR3 loop spans 14 amino acids. Trimming pared 0 bases from V and 3 bases from J, leaving 7 bases between. The germline V gene has CDR1 SGHRS and CDR2 YFSETQ. As DNA, the CDR3 is TGCGCCAGCAGCTTGGGGGGTGACAATCAGCCCCAGCATTTT. Its protein is CASSLGGDNQPQHF.

V is TRBV3-1 (or the pseudogene TRBV3-2) and J is TRBJ1-2, with D perhaps matching TRBD1 (6 bases). Germline values: CDR1 LGHDT, CDR2 YNNKEL (reference sequence). The V end lost 4 bases, the J end lost 4 bases, and 13 bases lay between the germline ends. The CDR3 has 14 amino acids. CDR3 in amino acids: CASSPGGGRYGYTF. CDR3 DNA sequence: TGTGCCAGCAGCCCCGGGGGGGGCCGCTATGGCTACACCTTC.

J is TRBJ1-6 and V is TRBV7-8; TRBD1 agrees at 9 bases. J was trimmed by 10 bases and V by 4 bases; bases with no gene match: 8. The CDR3 extends over 15 amino acids. Germline assignment: CDR1 SGHVS and CDR2 FQNEAQ. CDR3 bases: TGTGCCAGCAGCTCCTTTTGGACAGGGGCATCACCCCTCCACTTT. It yields the protein CASSSFWTGASPLHF.

The chain has TRBV9 and TRBJ1-4; D is undetermined. The CDR3 loop spans 14 amino acids. Germline loops: CDR1 SGDLS, CDR2 YYNGEE. The ends were cut back, 2 bases at V and 5 bases at J, with 10 bases in the middle. The CDR3: CASSVGQPNEKLFF. CDR3 bases: TGTGCCAGCAGCGTCGGTCAGCCAAATGAAAAACTGTTTTTT. Full variable domain (remainder filled in from reference TRBV9 and TRBJ1-4): DSGVTQTPKHLITATGQRVTLRCSPRSGDLSVYWYQQSLDQGLQFLIQYYNGEERAKGNILERFSAQQFPDLHSELNLSSLELGDSALYFCASSVGQPNEKLFFGSGTQLSVL.

The chain has TRBV6-2 or TRBV6-3 and TRBJ2-1, with 8 nucleotides matching TRBD2. This CDR3 spans 14 amino acids. Germline V CDR1 and CDR2: MNHEY, SVGEGT. The junction had 9 bases not matched to a gene; V was cut back by 6 bases and J by 8 bases. The CDR3 region is CASSSGAGADEQFF. The CDR3 DNA reads as TGTGCCAGCAGCTCCGGAGCGGGAGCGGATGAGCAGTTCTTC.

The chain has TRBV7-9 and TRBJ2-7; D ambiguous. The V end lost 1 base, the J end lost 3 bases, and 16 bases lay between the germline ends. The CDR3 is 16 residues long. The germline CDR1 and CDR2 sequences are SEHNR and FQNEAQ (reference sequence). DNA for the CDR3: TGTGCCAGCAGCTTAGGCGGCTTACGTCCAATCTACGAGCAGTACTTC. Amino acid sequence: CASSLGGLRPIYEQYF. The full variable domain, rest sourced from reference TRBV7-9 and TRBJ2-7, is DTGVSQNPRHKITKRGQNVTFRCDPISEHNRLYWYRQTLGQGPEFLTYFQNEAQLEKSRLLSDRFSAERPKGSFSTLEIQRTEQGDSAMYLCASSLGGLRPIYEQYFGPGTRLTVT.

This clone was observed a handful of times. The chain combines TRBV30 with TRBJ1-2; D gene unclear. Germline lookup yields CDR1 GTSNPN and CDR2 SVGIG (reference sequence). The V and J ends lost 0 bases and 1 base respectively, with 12 bases between them. This CDR3 is built from 15 residues. The CDR3 DNA reads as TGTGCCTGGAGTGTTAACCTCTCGAATAACTATGGCTACACCTTC. Its protein product is CAWSVNLSNNYGYTF.

The chain joins TRBV28 to TRBJ1-3; possibly TRBD1 for D (6 bases). Germline lookup yields CDR1 MDHEN and CDR2 SYDVKM. Trimming left V 3 bases short and J 3 bases short, with 15 bases between. This CDR3 region has 16 residues. This CDR3 is CASSFRGARNGNTIYF. CDR3 sequence (DNA): TGTGCCAGCAGTTTTCGGGGGGCAAGGAATGGAAACACCATATATTTT.

The chain couples TRBV6-6 to TRBJ2-5; TRBD2 matches 7 bases. Germline V lookup: CDR1 MNHNY, CDR2 SVGAGI (reference sequence). The CDR3 loop spans 14 amino acids. V shed 8 bases and J 2 bases; nucleotides not matched to a gene: 8. CDR3 coding DNA: TGTGCCAGCCTAGAGCGGGGAGGACAAGAGACCCAGTACTTC. Translated, it gives CASLERGGQETQYF.